The TCR beta chain described here comes from a study of OX40 agonist ivuxolimab in advanced cancers. About the study as a whole: Ivuxolimab was an agonistic, fully human IgG2 monoclonal antibody directed against OX40 (CD134), a costimulatory receptor. Intravenous ivuxolimab was administered to patients every 2 weeks at six dose levels: 0.01, 0.1, 0.3, 1.5, 3 and 10 mg/kg. The monotherapy dose-escalation portion (N of about 50 patients) of the phase I ivuxolimab trial is reported in the paper. The dose-escalation cohort was almost 85% male with a mean age of 60 years, ranging from roughly 20 to 80. Prior anti-PD-1, anti-PD-L1 or anti-CTLA-4 therapy was permitted, and 30% to 50% of dose-escalation patients had received checkpoint inhibitors. Of the roughly 54 dose-escalation patients, hepatocellular carcinoma was present in about 20, melanoma in roughly 15, renal cell carcinoma in 9 and head and neck cancer in 9. Peripheral TCRbeta sequencing aimed to test whether ivuxolimab altered TCR sequence diversity and caused clonal T-cell expansion. Partial responses occurred in three dose-escalation patients, of whom one had hepatocellular carcinoma and two had cutaneous melanoma.

Trimming takes 5 bases from V and 8 bases from J, and the germline ends sit 12 bases apart. Including cysteine and phenylalanine, the CDR3 has 12 amino acids. The kept DNA is CDR3 alone, 36 bases in frame from the first base. The germline V gene encodes CDR1 SNHLY and CDR2 FYNNEI. To sequence the TCRbeta CDR3 region, genomic DNA was isolated from the sorted cells. The immunoSEQ Assay was used to sequence the TCRbeta CDR3 regions. In its TCRdb copy, this immuneACCESS table keeps in-frame sequences only and misses some clones. Where compared with another copy, unresolved V genes explain less than half of these, and the others have no known cause. Recorded for this sample are about 33,000 clones; roughly 68% of them occurred a single time. The ten top clones hold 9.5% to 15% of the sample. The trial excluded patients who had a history of autoimmune disease or who were on systemic immunosuppression. Peripheral blood for TCR sequencing was collected from all dose cohorts at baseline, on cycle 4 day 1, and on cycle 7 day 1. Samples came from an open-label, multicenter, first-in-human phase I dose-escalation trial of ivuxolimab. Adults with locally advanced or metastatic melanoma, renal cell carcinoma, hepatocellular carcinoma or head and neck squamous cell carcinoma were enrolled in the trial. Before TCR sequencing, CD4+ and CD8+ T cells were separately sorted from peripheral blood.

With regard to this clone: Its specific antigen is unknown. Base-call qualities are not available, and no considerably larger clone is one nucleotide away.

Broader findings and caveats from the paper: Low levels of normalized T-cell clonal expansion were also seen in some nonresponding patients. After ivuxolimab, CD8+ T cells had more expanded clones than CD4+ T cells on average. In the 0.1-3.0 mg/kg groups, partial responders were among the patients with the lowest normalized peripheral clonal expansion, particularly in CD8+ T cells. At doses from 0.1 to 3.0 mg/kg, clonal expansion was seen in both CD4+ and CD8+ blood T cells between baseline and week 6. The antigen specificity of the peripheral T cells that underwent clonal expansion was not determined.

The source was CD4+ or CD8+ T cells sorted from blood, collected in a trial of the OX40 agonist ivuxolimab. The chain couples TRBV2 to TRBJ1-1, with the D gene not confidently named. This TCR derives from an adult with an advanced solid tumor such as melanoma, head and neck, liver or kidney cancer. The CDR3 amino acid sequence is: CASSLGGWEAFF. The DNA sequence is as follows: TGTGCCAGCAGTTTAGGAGGTTGGGAAGCTTTCTTT. Supplemented by the reference TRBV2 and TRBJ1-1 proteins around the CDR3, the complete variable domain is EPEVTQTPSHQVTQMGQEVILRCVPISNHLYFYWYRQILGQKVEFLVSFYNNEISEKSEIFDDQFSVERPDGSNFTLKIRSTKLEDSAMYFCASSLGGWEAFFGQGTRLTVV.